The clone carrying this TCR beta chain was counted between two and nine times. Its antigen is not identified. The length of the CDR3 is 13 residues. The ends were cut back, 1 base at V and 5 bases at J, with 8 bases in the middle. The germline V gene has CDR1 SGHRS and CDR2 YFSETQ. TCRbeta library preparation incorporated unique molecular identifiers. TCRdb reanalysed the PCR reads using MiXCR and keeps one entry per CDR3 protein. The sample consists of 600,000 to 700,000 distinct CDR3 sequences, about an eighth of them appearing once. These data belong to a study of T-cell reconstitution after alpha-beta-depleted transplantation in children. The study's findings and limits: One year after transplant, T-cell counts and diversity came mostly from newly produced T cells. By about two months after transplant, alpha-beta T cells reportedly arose from several hundred graft clones that had expanded. Some patients owed their high day-60 TCRbeta diversity to surviving recipient T cells and thymic progenitors.

The source material was PBMCs, sampled before TCRalphabeta/CD19-depleted stem cell transplant. The chain links TRBV5-1 to TRBJ2-3; D perhaps matches TRBD2 (6 bases). This TCR derives from a girl between 2 and 10 years old with congenital amegakaryocytic thrombocytopenia, due to receive a stem cell transplant. The CDR3 sequence is CASSLRGLDTQYF. The CDR3 DNA follows: TGCGCCAGCAGCTTGCGGGGGTTAGATACGCAGTATTTT.